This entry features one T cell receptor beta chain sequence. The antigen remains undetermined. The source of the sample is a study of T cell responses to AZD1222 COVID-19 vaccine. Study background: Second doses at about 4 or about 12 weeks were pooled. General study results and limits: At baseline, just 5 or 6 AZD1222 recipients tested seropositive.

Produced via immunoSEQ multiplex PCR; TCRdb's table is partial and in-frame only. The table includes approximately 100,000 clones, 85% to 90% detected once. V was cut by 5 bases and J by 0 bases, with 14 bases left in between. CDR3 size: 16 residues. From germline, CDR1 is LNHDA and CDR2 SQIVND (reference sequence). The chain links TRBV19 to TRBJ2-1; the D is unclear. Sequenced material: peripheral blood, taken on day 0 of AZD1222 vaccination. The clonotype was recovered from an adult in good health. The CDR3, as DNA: TGTGCCAGTAGTCCCTTAAGGCTCCTCTCCTACAATGAGCAGTTCTTC. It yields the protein CASSPLRLLSYNEQFF.